A few counts support the clone carrying this TCR beta chain. The assay was immunoSEQ multiplex PCR, and TCRdb's table has in-frame clones only and misses some. The sample yields 270,000 or so clones, 89% seen once. The sample belongs to a study of blood T cell repertoires in COVID-19. The CDR3 extends over 14 amino acids. The V and J ends lost 3 bases and 9 bases, in that order; junction bases with no gene match: 6. The germline gives CDR1 LGHDT, CDR2 YNNKEL (reference sequence). The specimen sequenced was peripheral blood. The origin of this receptor is a woman in her forties who had recovered from COVID-19. V usage is TRBV3-1 (or the pseudogene TRBV3-2) and J usage is TRBJ2-1, with 9 bases aligning to TRBD2. CDR3 region: CASSHGGRAIEQFF. CDR3 nucleotide sequence: TGTGCCAGCAGCCACGGCGGGAGGGCCATTGAGCAGTTCTTC.